Listed here are 4 T cell receptor beta chains from one sample, sequenced in a study of shared clonotypes between healthy human individuals. Libraries were prepared by immunoSEQ multiplex PCR; TCRdb keeps only in-frame clonotypes and omits some of them. The profile shows 2 million to 3 million clones, 93% of them singletons. Sequencing was performed on naive CD4+ T cells from PBMCs. Indicated subset: CD45RA+ positively selected. These receptors all stem from a man aged 18 to 29 in good health. Some clones in this sample may be carry-over from other donors' samples.

The chain combines TRBV7-3 with TRBJ2-3; 11 bases map to TRBD2. The germline gives CDR1 SGHTA, CDR2 FQGTGA. Trimming at V came to 4 bases and at J to 4 bases, leaving 10 bases not matched to a gene. The CDR3 runs to 17 residues. CDR3 in amino acids: CASSSGTSGRRPDTQYF. DNA of the CDR3: TGTGCCAGCAGCTCCGGGACTAGCGGCAGGCGACCAGATACGCAGTATTTT.

V and J are TRBV27 and TRBJ2-1, with TRBD2 identical over 12 bases. Trimming removed 8 bases from V and 5 bases from J; junction bases left unmatched: 4. Germline values: CDR1 MNHEY, CDR2 SMNVEV (reference sequence). The CDR3 has 14 residues. The CDR3 loop is CASERTSGNNEQFF. DNA of the CDR3: TGTGCCAGCGAGAGGACTAGCGGGAACAATGAGCAGTTCTTC.

The chain is built from TRBV11-1 and TRBJ2-7; 11 nucleotides align to TRBD2. With 5 bases clipped from V and 0 bases from J, the junction kept 6 bases outside the gene matches. The CDR3 totals 16 residues. The germline CDR1 and CDR2 sequences are SGHAT and FQDESV (reference sequence). CDR3: CASSTKGTSGSYEQYF. The CDR3 region has the DNA TGTGCCAGCAGCACAAAGGGGACTAGCGGCTCCTACGAGCAGTACTTC.

The chain carries TRBV7-2 and TRBJ1-4, with D unresolved. Germline CDR1 is SGHTA and CDR2 is FQGNSA. The CDR3 is 14 residues long. Trimming removed 1 base from V and 8 bases from J, with 11 bases in between. The CDR3 nucleotides read TGTGCCAGCAGCTTAGTAGGGTCAGCCGAAAAACTGTTTTTT. Its protein product is CASSLVGSAEKLFF.